A selection of T cell receptor beta chains follows, all from one sample in a study of T-cell reconstitution after alpha-beta-depleted transplantation in children. TCRdb independently ran MiXCR on the PCR reads; one entry per CDR3 protein. The table records approximately 32,000 distinct CDR3 sequences, roughly 6.7% of them present only once. The sample was peripheral blood, taken 60 days after TCRalphabeta/CD19-depleted stem cell transplant. Source of these receptors: a child younger than two who had a stem cell transplant for acute myeloid leukemia, so the T cells may come from the graft donor. Each CDR3 is given with its conserved first and last residue. Each record gives: J gene, V gene, D gene, clone size, CDR3 DNA, CDR3 protein. D genes are given only for firm matches. Size is stated for part of the rows, as once, few or many counts, or as a class when the clone is expanded.

j_gene: TRBJ1-1; v_gene: TRBV11-3; d_gene: -; abundance: many; CDR3nt: TGTGCCAGCAGCCAATACAGGAACACTGAAGCTTTCTTT; CDR3aa: CASSQYRNTEAFF
j_gene: TRBJ1-2; v_gene: TRBV12-3/TRBV12-4; d_gene: -; abundance: few; CDR3nt: TGTGCCAGCAGTTTATGGGGGGCGCATGTGAGTGGCTACACCTTC; CDR3aa: CASSLWGAHVSGYTF
j_gene: TRBJ2-2; v_gene: TRBV27; d_gene: -; abundance: many; CDR3nt: TGTGCCAGCATGCGATACGCGAACACCGGGGAGCTGTTTTTT; CDR3aa: CASMRYANTGELFF
j_gene: TRBJ2-3; v_gene: TRBV7-6; d_gene: TRBD2; abundance: many; CDR3nt: TGTGCCACCTGGGGAGGGAACATATCCCGGGGATCAGACACAGATACGCAGTATTTT; CDR3aa: CATWGGNISRGSDTDTQYF
j_gene: TRBJ2-2; v_gene: TRBV5-1; d_gene: -; abundance: many; CDR3nt: TGCGCCAGCAGCTCGACCTTAGCTGAGTCGAACACCGGGGAGCTGTTTTTT; CDR3aa: CASSSTLAESNTGELFF
j_gene: TRBJ2-5; v_gene: TRBV4-3; d_gene: -; abundance: many; CDR3nt: TGCGCCAGCAGCCAAGGAAAGAGAGAGACCCAGTACTTC; CDR3aa: CASSQGKRETQYF
j_gene: TRBJ1-2; v_gene: TRBV7-9; d_gene: TRBD1; abundance: many; CDR3nt: TGTGCCAGCAGCGCGTCAGGGGGAGAAGGCTATGGCTACACCTTC; CDR3aa: CASSASGGEGYGYTF
j_gene: TRBJ1-4; v_gene: TRBV7-8; d_gene: -; abundance: many; CDR3nt: TGTGCCAGCAGCCCTCAGGGGTTCGATCGGGAAAAACTGTTTTTT; CDR3aa: CASSPQGFDREKLFF
j_gene: TRBJ2-2; v_gene: TRBV12-3/TRBV12-4; d_gene: TRBD2; abundance: -; CDR3nt: TGTGCCAGCAGCCCCCGGACTAGCGGGGGGGCAAAGAACACCGGGGAGCTGTTTTTT; CDR3aa: CASSPRTSGGAKNTGELFF
j_gene: TRBJ2-5; v_gene: TRBV7-8; d_gene: TRBD1; abundance: many; CDR3nt: TGTGCCAGCAGCTTTACAGGGGCCCAAGAGACCCAGTACTTC; CDR3aa: CASSFTGAQETQYF
j_gene: TRBJ2-7; v_gene: TRBV27; d_gene: TRBD2; abundance: many; CDR3nt: TGTGCCAGCAGTTTAAGGGGACTAGCGGGATACTACGAGCAGTACTTC; CDR3aa: CASSLRGLAGYYEQYF
j_gene: TRBJ2-3; v_gene: TRBV28; d_gene: TRBD1; abundance: many; CDR3nt: TGTGCCAGCAGTTTCCCAGACAGGGGGCGAGGCACAGATACGCAGTATTTT; CDR3aa: CASSFPDRGRGTDTQYF
j_gene: TRBJ2-1; v_gene: TRBV3-1; d_gene: TRBD2; abundance: -; CDR3nt: TGTGCCAGCAGCAAACAGATCCCTAGCGGGGGGACCTACAATGAGCAGTTCTTC; CDR3aa: CASSKQIPSGGTYNEQFF
j_gene: TRBJ2-7; v_gene: TRBV7-9; d_gene: -; abundance: many; CDR3nt: TGTGCCAGCAGCTTCGGGACGAGGTCCTACGAGCAGTACTTC; CDR3aa: CASSFGTRSYEQYF
j_gene: TRBJ2-7; v_gene: TRBV11-2; d_gene: -; abundance: few; CDR3nt: TGTGCCAGCAGCTTAACGCCGGGACGTTCCTACGAGCAGTACTTC; CDR3aa: CASSLTPGRSYEQYF
j_gene: TRBJ2-5; v_gene: TRBV27; d_gene: -; abundance: -; CDR3nt: TGTGCCAGCAGTTTCTGGGGGGCTGATAAACGGGAGACCCAGTACTTC; CDR3aa: CASSFWGADKRETQYF
j_gene: TRBJ2-7; v_gene: TRBV20-1; d_gene: -; abundance: once; CDR3nt: TGCAGTGCTAGTGGGGGAGGACAGCGCTACAAGCAGTACTTC; CDR3aa: CSASGGGQRYKQYF
j_gene: TRBJ1-2; v_gene: TRBV7-2; d_gene: -; abundance: -; CDR3nt: TGTGCCAGCAGCTTATGTCAGGGGTGCTATGGCTACACCTTC; CDR3aa: CASSLCQGCYGYTF
j_gene: TRBJ2-7; v_gene: TRBV10-3; d_gene: TRBD2; abundance: many; CDR3nt: TGTGCCATCAGAGGACTAGCGGGTGAAACCTACGAGCAGTACTTC; CDR3aa: CAIRGLAGETYEQYF
j_gene: TRBJ2-7; v_gene: TRBV5-6; d_gene: -; abundance: many; CDR3nt: TGTGCCAGCAGCTTGGTATCCTACGAGCAGTACTTC; CDR3aa: CASSLVSYEQYF
j_gene: TRBJ1-2; v_gene: TRBV7-3; d_gene: -; abundance: many; CDR3nt: TGTGCCAGCAGCTCGGGACGGATTTTC; CDR3aa: CASSSGRIF
j_gene: TRBJ1-2; v_gene: TRBV25-1; d_gene: -; abundance: many; CDR3nt: TGTGCCAGCGAGCGGGGGATCTATGGCTACACCTTC; CDR3aa: CASERGIYGYTF
j_gene: TRBJ1-5; v_gene: TRBV15; d_gene: -; abundance: many; CDR3nt: TGTGCCACCAGGCCCGCGGGGAATCAGCCCCAGCATTTT; CDR3aa: CATRPAGNQPQHF